The entry below gives a single T cell receptor beta chain sequence along with its context. This sample stems from a study of OX40 agonist ivuxolimab in advanced cancers. Across the study: The dose-escalation cohort was around 83% male, with a mean age of around 60 years, ranging about 23 to 79.

Sequenced by immunoSEQ multiplex PCR; TCRdb stores in-frame clones only, minus some. The repertoire holds about 64,000 clones, with around 90% as singletons. This CDR3 contains 16 residues. Germline-derived CDR1 and CDR2 are SGHAT and FQDESV (reference sequence). The source is an adult with an advanced solid tumor such as melanoma, head and neck, liver or kidney cancer. This specimen consisted of CD4+ or CD8+ T cells sorted from blood, obtained in a trial of the OX40 agonist ivuxolimab. The chain has TRBV11-1 and TRBJ2-5; TRBD2 matches at 11 bases. The J call may be mistaken, given a closer DNA end match to TRBJ2-7. For the CDR3, the DNA is TGTGCCAGCAGCGTATCTGGGACTAGCGGCTCCTACGAGCAGTACTTC. This gives the protein CASSVSGTSGSYEQYF.